This T cell receptor beta chain was obtained from a study of sequential checkpoint blockade in melanoma. On the study more broadly: Arm A got nivolumab then ipilimumab; arm B the reverse, 1:1. DNA from 91 pretreatment tumor samples underwent TCRβ immunosequencing. Overall study findings and caveats: Patients with week-13 increases in T-cell fraction and clonality benefited about 30 times more often.

Stated treatment: randomized to nivolumab then ipilimumab (arm A) or the reverse (arm B). DNA-damaging chemotherapy had not been given to any patient beforehand. Per the germline V gene, CDR1 is MDHEN and CDR2 is SYDVKM. The CDR3 consists of 15 residues. Trimming left V 2 bases short and J 7 bases short, with 14 bases between. As concerns this clone: The antigen is undetermined.

Method: immunoSEQ multiplex PCR; TCRdb's copy keeps in-frame clones and lacks some. The sample comprises fewer than 6,500 clones, approximately 24% of which are singletons, and 20% to 25% rests with the top ten. This receptor was identified in a human donor with melanoma. The chain is built from TRBV28 and TRBJ1-4; perhaps TRBD1 as D (5 bases). The material sequenced was tumor tissue (inferred from file names), taken from a patient given nivolumab and ipilimumab in sequence. CDR3 sequence reads: CASSLGGARGEKLFF. DNA of the CDR3: TGTGCCAGCAGTTTAGGAGGGGCCCGAGGTGAAAAACTGTTTTTT.